This T cell receptor beta chain was recovered during a study of T cells after yellow fever vaccination. About the research overall: The fractions with low cell numbers were processed using SMART-Seq v4 Ultra Low Input.

Template switching with 5'RACE generated the TCR cDNA and added a universal primer site and UMIs. TCRdb analysed the 5' RACE reads with MiXCR anew, one entry per CDR3 protein. The top ten clones hold 15% to 20% of a sample with roughly 400,000 distinct CDR3 sequences, 18% of them seen once. The origin of this receptor is a man younger than 35 who received the YFV17D yellow fever vaccine. This material consisted of PBMCs, taken before the yellow fever booster vaccination.

CDR3 sequence: CATRDVDYGYTF. The CDR3 region has the DNA TGCGCCACTAGGGACGTCGACTATGGCTACACCTTC. The chain recombines TRBV5-1 with TRBJ1-2; D might be TRBD1 (5 bases). This CDR3 is 12 amino acids long. Deletions cut 9 bases from V and 3 bases from J, with 12 bases between. Germline assignment: CDR1 SGHRS and CDR2 YFSETQ.